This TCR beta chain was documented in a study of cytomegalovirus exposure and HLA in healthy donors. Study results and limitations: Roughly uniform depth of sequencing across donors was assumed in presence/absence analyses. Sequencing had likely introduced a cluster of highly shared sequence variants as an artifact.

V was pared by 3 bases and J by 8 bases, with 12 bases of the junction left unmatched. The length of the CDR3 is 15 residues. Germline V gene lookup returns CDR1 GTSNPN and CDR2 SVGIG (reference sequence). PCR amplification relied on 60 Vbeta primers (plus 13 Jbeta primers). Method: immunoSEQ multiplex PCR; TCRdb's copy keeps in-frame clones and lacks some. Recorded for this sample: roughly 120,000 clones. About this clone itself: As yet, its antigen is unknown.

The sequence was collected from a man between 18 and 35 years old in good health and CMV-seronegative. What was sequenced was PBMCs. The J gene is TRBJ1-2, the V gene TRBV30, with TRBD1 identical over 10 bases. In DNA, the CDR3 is TGTGCCTGGAGGGGGAGGACAGGGGGTGTAGGAGGCTACACCTTC. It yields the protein CAWRGRTGGVGGYTF. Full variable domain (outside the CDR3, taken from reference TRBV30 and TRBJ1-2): SQTIHQWPATLVQPVGSPLSLECTVEGTSNPNLYWYRQAAGRGLQLLFYSVGIGQISSEVPQNLSASRPQDRQFILSSKKLLLSDSGFYLCAWRGRTGGVGGYTFGSGTRLTVV.